Listed here are 32 T cell receptor beta chains from one sample, sequenced in a study of cytomegalovirus exposure and HLA in healthy donors. A multiplex PCR was run with 60 Vbeta primers and 13 Jbeta primers. The method was immunoSEQ multiplex PCR; TCRdb's version includes in-frame clones alone and lacks a portion of them. The sample yields 130,000 or so clones, over 60% seen once. Sequencing was done on a sample of PBMCs. The source is a woman in her 40s in good health and CMV-seronegative.

This rearrangement joins TRBV28 to TRBJ2-7; 7 nucleotides agree with TRBD1. Germline loops: CDR1 MDHEN, CDR2 SYDVKM. The V and J ends lost 5 bases and 9 bases, in that order; junction bases with no gene match: 13. The CDR3 spans 14 residues. The chain's CDR3 is CASSPPGQALRQYF. In nucleotides, the CDR3 is TGTGCCAGCAGTCCCCCCGGACAGGCTCTCCGGCAGTACTTC.

The CDR3 coding sequence is TGTGCCAGCAGTTATGGAGTCTCTGGAAACACCATATATTTT. It translates to CASSYGVSGNTIYF. The chain uses TRBV6-1 and TRBJ1-3; D not certain. The V gene's germline CDR1 is MNHNS and CDR2 SASEGT. The germline V and J ends were trimmed by 5 bases and 0 bases, with 8 bases remaining between them. The CDR3 length is 14 residues.

The rearrangement joins TRBV11-2 to TRBJ2-1, with a tentative D call TRBD2 (6 bases). V dropped 11 bases and J dropped 3 bases, with 8 bases sitting between them. CDR3 length equals 11 residues. CDR1 SGHAT and CDR2 FQNNGV come from the germline V gene. This chain's CDR3 is CAGGNYNEQFF. CDR3 coding DNA: TGTGCCGGGGGGAACTACAATGAGCAGTTCTTC.

V gene TRBV27 combines with J gene TRBJ1-1, with 11 bases that match TRBD1. CDR1 and CDR2 (germline): MNHEY, SMNVEV (reference sequence). V dropped 6 bases and J dropped 4; count of bases not matched to a gene: 13. The CDR3 sequence is 17 residues long. The DNA of the CDR3 is TGTGCCAGCAGAACTTTTTATACCGGGACAGGGGGCACTGAAGCTTTCTTT. Translating gives CASRTFYTGTGGTEAFF.

J is TRBJ2-2 and V is TRBV9; TRBD2 agrees at 7 bases. The CDR3 runs 15 residues. The junction had 8 bases not matched to a gene; V was cut back by 3 bases and J by 6 bases. Germline V CDR1 and CDR2: SGDLS, YYNGEE. Here the CDR3 DNA reads TGTGCCAGCAGCGGGGGCGGGAGTCGAGCCGGGGAGCTGTTTTTT. It codes for CASSGGGSRAGELFF.

The chain uses TRBV29-1 and TRBJ2-2, with 10 bases aligning to TRBD1. The CDR3 contains 14 residues. Per germline, CDR1 SQVTM and CDR2 ANQGSEA. Trimming took 4 bases from V and 5 from J; bases not matched to a gene: 4. The CDR3 bases are TGCAGCGTTGTAGACAGGGGGCGAACCGGGGAGCTGTTTTTT. Protein: CSVVDRGRTGELFF.

This chain uses TRBV28 with TRBJ2-3, with TRBD2 identical over 11 bases. The J segment lost 3 bases and the V segment lost 8 bases, leaving 7 bases of the junction unmatched. Per the germline V gene, CDR1 is MDHEN and CDR2 is SYDVKM. There are 15 residues in the CDR3. DNA for the CDR3: TGTGCCAGCTCCCCGGGACTAGCGGAGACAGATACGCAGTATTTT. Translated: CASSPGLAETDTQYF.

The chain links TRBV27 to TRBJ2-7; maybe TRBD1 (6 bases). Germline loops: CDR1 MNHEY, CDR2 SMNVEV (reference sequence). Trimming pared 4 bases from V and 6 bases from J, leaving 22 bases between. The CDR3 covers 16 residues. The CDR3 here is CASSSRPVAGAREQYF. CDR3 nucleotide sequence: TGTGCCAGCAGTTCCCGTCCGGTTGCAGGGGCTCGCGAGCAGTACTTC.

The table lists this clone with a few counts. The V call is TRBV27, the J call TRBJ2-6, with 7 bases that match TRBD1. The CDR3 has 16 residues. V lost 5 bases to trimming and J lost 0 bases; unmatched junction nucleotides: 4. Germline V lookup: CDR1 MNHEY, CDR2 SMNVEV (reference sequence). The CDR3 here is CASSVQGTSGANVLTF. The CDR3 DNA follows: TGTGCCAGCAGTGTACAGGGGACCTCTGGGGCCAACGTCCTGACTTTC. Full variable domain (outside the CDR3, taken from reference TRBV27 and TRBJ2-6): EAQVTQNPRYLITVTGKKLTVTCSQNMNHEYMSWYRQDPGLGLRQIYYSMNVEVTDKGDVPEGYKVSRKEKRNFPLILESPSPNQTSLYFCASSVQGTSGANVLTFGAGSRLTVL.

This clone appeared a few times. V and J are TRBV7-2 and TRBJ2-7, with 8 bases aligning to TRBD1. Germline lookup yields CDR1 SGHTA and CDR2 FQGNSA. The CDR3 runs to 14 residues. V shed 5 bases and J 7 bases; nucleotides not matched to a gene: 10. The CDR3 DNA sequence: TGTGCCAGCAGCCTGGGGACAGGCGGTTTGGAGCAGTACTTC. Its protein is CASSLGTGGLEQYF.

The rearrangement joins TRBV28 to TRBJ1-4; TRBD1 matches 8 bases. This CDR3 is 17 amino acids long. Trimming cost V 11 bases and J 2 bases; bases outside gene matches: 16. CDR1 is MDHEN and CDR2 is SYDVKM in the germline V gene. Here the CDR3 reads CASKGTGPEGTNEKLFF. The CDR3 DNA reads as TGTGCCTCAAAAGGGACAGGACCGGAGGGGACTAATGAAAAACTGTTTTTT.

This clone was recorded only once. The rearrangement uses TRBV19 and TRBJ2-7; TRBD1 might be the D (6 bases). V gave up 5 bases and J gave up 0 bases, with 14 bases separating them. Germline loops: CDR1 LNHDA, CDR2 SQIVND (reference sequence). CDR3 length equals 15 residues. The CDR3 DNA is TGTGCCAGTAGTTGGACCGGGACACTCTCCTACGAGCAGTACTTC. It encodes CASSWTGTLSYEQYF.

This clone was counted between two and nine times. One end of the junction is discordant with germline, which a read error may explain. CDR3: CASSLGGTRQETQYF. As DNA, the CDR3 is TGTGCTAGCAGCTTAGGGGGGACTAGACAAGAGACCCAGTACTTC. The chain carries TRBV7-7 and TRBJ2-5, with 8 bases lining up with TRBD2. Germline V gene lookup returns CDR1 SSHAT and CDR2 FNYEAQ (reference sequence). CDR3 length equals 15 residues.

V and J are TRBV5-7 and TRBJ2-7; 9 bases agree with TRBD1. TRBV5-7 is treated as an ORF (open reading frame) with a function not yet certain. CDR3 length: 14 residues. The trim removed 2 bases at V and 5 bases at J, leaving 5 bases unmatched. This chain's CDR3 is CASSLGDRVHEQYF. Here the CDR3 DNA reads TGTGCCAGCAGCTTAGGGGACAGGGTCCACGAGCAGTACTTC.

In DNA form, the CDR3 reads TGTGCCAGCAGTGAGCCCCGGGACTTTGATGAAAAACTGTTTTTT. Translated: CASSEPRDFDEKLFF. V and J are TRBV25-1 and TRBJ1-4; possible D gene TRBD1, 5 bases. There are 15 residues in the CDR3. Trimming left V 3 bases short and J 6 bases short, with 14 bases between. CDR1 and CDR2 (germline): MGHDK, SYGVNS.

The V and J genes are TRBV2 and TRBJ1-1; D is uncertain. Germline values: CDR1 SNHLY, CDR2 FYNNEI. This CDR3 is built from 11 residues. V was pared by 2 bases and J by 12 bases, with 10 bases between. The CDR3 reads CASSEYEVTFF. In DNA, the CDR3 is TGTGCCAGCAGTGAATATGAGGTAACTTTCTTT.

The chain carries TRBV28 and TRBJ1-1; TRBD1 is a possible D gene (6 bases). Trimming pared 10 bases from V and 0 bases from J, leaving 9 bases between. Per the germline V gene, CDR1 is MDHEN and CDR2 is SYDVKM. This CDR3 spans 12 amino acids. The CDR3 nucleotides are TGTGCCACTACAGGGATGAACACTGAAGCTTTCTTT. It translates to CATTGMNTEAFF.

This clone was recorded only once. One end of the junction does not line up with germline, which may come from a read error. The chain has TRBV19 and TRBJ2-2; TRBD1 matches 7 bases. CDR1 LNHDA and CDR2 SQIVND come from the germline V gene (reference sequence). The length of the CDR3 is 16 residues. The CDR3 region has the DNA TGTGCCAGGAGTAAAAGTGGGACAGCCTACACCGGGGAGCTGTTTTTT. It translates to CARSKSGTAYTGELFF.

This CDR3 reads CASSDYNEQFF. CDR3 DNA sequence: TGCGCCAGCAGTGACTATAATGAGCAGTTCTTC. The chain combines TRBV10-1 with TRBJ2-1; no definite D call. CDR1 WNHNN and CDR2 SYGVQD come from the germline V gene (reference sequence). The V end was cut by 3 bases, the J end by 7 bases, with 4 bases between. The CDR3 is made up of 11 amino acids.

The chain carries TRBV6-1 and TRBJ1-5; 8 nucleotides align to TRBD1. V gave up 2 bases and J gave up 5 bases; unmatched junction bases: 5. CDR1 MNHNS and CDR2 SASEGT come from the germline V gene. There are 15 residues in the CDR3. The chain's CDR3 is CASSEIGTGYQPQHF. CDR3 coding DNA: TGTGCCAGCAGTGAAATTGGGACAGGTTATCAGCCCCAGCATTTT.

This clone has just one count. The CDR3: CASSFGNSGANVLTF. DNA of the CDR3: TGCGCCAGCAGCTTTGGCAACTCTGGGGCCAACGTCCTGACTTTC. The chain joins TRBV5-1 to TRBJ2-6; D not resolved. The CDR3 sequence is 15 residues long. The V end lost 2 bases, the J end lost 0 bases, and 6 bases lay between the germline ends. Germline CDR1 and CDR2: SGHRS and YFSETQ.

The chain has TRBV4-2 and TRBJ2-5; 8 bases fit TRBD2. Germline CDR1 and CDR2: LGHNA and YNFKEQ. V gave up 2 bases and J gave up 5 bases; unmatched junction bases: 7. The CDR3 contains 15 residues. The CDR3 DNA follows: TGTGCCAGCAGCCAATTCGGACTAGCTGGGGAGACCCAGTACTTC. Translated: CASSQFGLAGETQYF.

V usage is TRBV5-5 and J usage is TRBJ1-2; D ambiguous. With 1 base removed from V and 4 bases from J, the gap between germline ends came to 20 bases. Germline assignment: CDR1 SGHKS and CDR2 YYEKEE (reference sequence). There are 17 residues in the CDR3. The DNA of the CDR3 is TGTGCCAGCAGCTTGATGTGGGCCCCTTCGTCCCGCTATGGCTACACCTTC. As protein: CASSLMWAPSSRYGYTF.

The V gene is TRBV6-1, the J gene TRBJ1-1; D call uncertain. There are 14 residues in the CDR3. The germline CDR1 and CDR2 sequences are MNHNS and SASEGT. The germline V and J ends were trimmed by 3 bases and 0 bases, with 8 bases remaining between them. Here the CDR3 DNA reads TGTGCCAGCAGTGAGGCAATTTTGAACACTGAAGCTTTCTTT. This translates into CASSEAILNTEAFF.

The chain is built from TRBV7-2 and TRBJ2-7, with 9 nucleotides matching TRBD1. This CDR3 is 14 amino acids long. V gave up 5 bases and J gave up 6 bases; unmatched junction bases: 8. From germline, CDR1 is SGHTA and CDR2 FQGNSA. CDR3 nucleotide sequence: TGTGCCAGCAGCCGACAGGGGGGGGACCGCGAGCAGTACTTC. Protein: CASSRQGGDREQYF. Based on the CDR3 plus reference TRBV7-2 and TRBJ2-7, the full variable domain is GAGVSQSPSNKVTEKGKDVELRCDPISGHTALYWYRQSLGQGLEFLIYFQGNSAPDKSGLPSDRFSAERTGGSVSTLTIQRTQQEDSAVYLCASSRQGGDREQYFGPGTRLTVT.

The rearrangement uses TRBV13 and TRBJ2-3, with a tentative D call TRBD2 (6 bases). CDR3 length: 15 residues. The germline CDR1 and CDR2 sequences are PRHDT and FYEKMQ (reference sequence). V was cut by 0 bases and J by 2 bases, with 9 bases left in between. CDR3 loop: CASSLGDYPTDTQYF. The CDR3 coding sequence is TGTGCCAGCAGCTTAGGGGACTACCCCACAGATACGCAGTATTTT.

The gene calls are TRBV5-1 and TRBJ2-7, with TRBD1 matching over 9 bases. The germline V gene has CDR1 SGHRS and CDR2 YFSETQ. V was clipped by 3 bases and J by 5 bases; unmatched bases: 9. The CDR3 totals 15 residues. CDR3 sequence (DNA): TGCGCCAGCAGCTCAACCGGGACAGGGTTTCACGAGCAGTACTTC. Its protein is CASSSTGTGFHEQYF.

Comment on this clone: A read error may produce the germline difference seen at one junction end. This chain links TRBV7-9 with TRBJ1-2; D is unclear. The CDR3 totals 12 residues. Germline assignment: CDR1 SEHNR and CDR2 FQNEAQ (reference sequence). DNA for the CDR3: TGTTCCAGCAGCCCCGGGGACTATGGCTACACCTTC. This codes for CSSSPGDYGYTF. Based on the CDR3 plus reference TRBV7-9 and TRBJ1-2, the full variable domain is DTGVSQNPRHKITKRGQNVTFRCDPISEHNRLYWYRQTLGQGPEFLTYFQNEAQLEKSRLLSDRFSAERPKGSFSTLEIQRTEQGDSAMYLCSSSPGDYGYTFGSGTRLTVV.

The rearrangement joins TRBV7-9 to TRBJ1-2, with D unresolved. Trimming took off 10 bases at V and 0 bases at J, with 12 bases between the two ends. CDR1 and CDR2 (germline): SEHNR, FQNEAQ (reference sequence). The CDR3 loop spans 13 amino acids. CDR3 loop: CATRREANYGYTF. The CDR3 DNA is TGTGCCACCAGGCGAGAAGCTAACTATGGCTACACCTTC.

The V call is TRBV11-2, the J call TRBJ2-1, with D possibly TRBD2 on 6 matching bases. Looked up from germline, CDR1 is SGHAT and CDR2 is FQNNGV. The CDR3 consists of 15 residues. Trimming took off 0 bases at V and 3 bases at J, with 9 bases between the two ends. The DNA for the CDR3 is TGTGCCAGCAGCTTAGAACCCGGGGGCTACAATGAGCAGTTCTTC. This encodes CASSLEPGGYNEQFF.

This clone was detected only once. The V call is TRBV2, the J call TRBJ1-3; D is possibly TRBD1 (6 bases). CDR3 length equals 13 residues. CDR1 SNHLY and CDR2 FYNNEI come from the germline V gene. Trimming took off 4 bases at V and 4 bases at J, with 8 bases between the two ends. CDR3 nucleotides: TGTGCCAGCAGTGGCAGGGGCGGAAACACCATATATTTT. It translates to CASSGRGGNTIYF.

The chain links TRBV10-1 to TRBJ2-1; D remains ambiguous. Between the trimmed V and J ends, which lost 2 bases and 7 bases, there was a span of 12 bases. This CDR3 is built from 14 residues. The germline gives CDR1 WNHNN, CDR2 SYGVQD (reference sequence). The DNA of the CDR3 is TGCGCCAGCAGTGAGAGTTCAGGAAATAATGAGCAGTTCTTC. Residues: CASSESSGNNEQFF.